This passage covers 24 T cell receptor beta chains from one sample sequenced in a study of T cell responses to AZD1222 COVID-19 vaccine. Method: immunoSEQ multiplex PCR; TCRdb's copy keeps in-frame clones and lacks some. Here the sample spans fewer than 100,000 clones, 90% being singletons. Sample: peripheral blood, taken 28 days after the second AZD1222 dose. The receptor set was obtained from an adult who received the AZD1222 COVID-19 vaccine.

The rearrangement joins TRBV5-1 to TRBJ2-1; no definite D call. V gave up 1 base and J gave up 0 bases, with 11 bases separating them. The CDR3 extends over 16 amino acids. Germline CDR1 SGHRS, CDR2 YFSETQ. CDR3 region: CASSLFSVSSYNEQFF. The CDR3 nucleotides are TGCGCCAGCAGCTTGTTTTCCGTGAGCTCCTACAATGAGCAGTTCTTC.

This chain joins TRBV7-2 and TRBJ1-1, with D perhaps matching TRBD1 (5 bases). Trimming cost V 5 bases and J 1 base, with 14 bases left between them. The CDR3 has 15 amino acids. Germline V lookup: CDR1 SGHTA, CDR2 FQGNSA. CDR3 sequence: CASSGLRVKNTEAFF. CDR3 bases: TGTGCCAGCAGCGGCCTCAGGGTGAAGAACACTGAAGCTTTCTTT.

This clone was seen just once. This chain connects TRBV4-3 to TRBJ1-4, with D perhaps matching TRBD1 (6 bases). The CDR3 length is 17 residues. The germline CDR1 and CDR2 sequences are LGHNA and YSLEER. Trimming left V 2 bases short and J 0 bases short, with 13 bases between. CDR3 in DNA: TGCGCCAGCAGCCAAACCTCGGGACAATCAACTAATGAAAAACTGTTTTTT. Translation: CASSQTSGQSTNEKLFF.

The CDR3, as DNA: TGTGCCAGCAGTCCGTACCAAGAGACCCAGTACTTC. Translation gives CASSPYQETQYF. The rearrangement uses TRBV25-1 and TRBJ2-5; D unclear. Trimming cost V 5 bases and J 0 bases, with 4 bases left between them. CDR3 length: 12 residues. Germline CDR1 reads MGHDK; CDR2 reads SYGVNS.

The rearrangement uses TRBV24-1 and TRBJ1-2, with TRBD1 matching 9 bases. Unmatched junction bases numbered 10, after V lost 4 bases and J lost 8 bases. The CDR3 has 15 residues. Germline V CDR1 and CDR2: KGHDR, SFDVKD. The chain's CDR3 is CATSEDHRGHEGYTF. The CDR3 region has the DNA TGTGCCACCAGTGAAGATCACAGGGGGCACGAAGGCTACACCTTC.

In DNA, the CDR3 is TGTGCCAGCAAGGTAGCGGGGGGCACAGATACGCAGTATTTT. Residues: CASKVAGGTDTQYF. The chain links TRBV2 to TRBJ2-3; 9 bases are a match to TRBD2. This CDR3 comprises 14 residues. Germline assignment: CDR1 SNHLY and CDR2 FYNNEI. V was clipped by 7 bases and J by 1 base; unmatched bases: 3.

This clone was counted a single time. The gene calls are TRBV2 and TRBJ2-7, with 7 bases aligning to TRBD1. The germline V gene has CDR1 SNHLY and CDR2 FYNNEI. This CDR3 comprises 14 residues. V was clipped by 4 bases and J by 3 bases; unmatched bases: 6. DNA for the CDR3: TGTGCCAGCAGTGTTAAGGGGGCGTTCTACGAGCAGTACTTC. Translating gives CASSVKGAFYEQYF. Using reference TRBV2 and TRBJ2-7 for the parts outside the CDR3, the full variable domain is EPEVTQTPSHQVTQMGQEVILRCVPISNHLYFYWYRQILGQKVEFLVSFYNNEISEKSEIFDDQFSVERPDGSNFTLKIRSTKLEDSAMYFCASSVKGAFYEQYFGPGTRLTVT.

The CDR3 protein is CATAQGAYNEQFF. The CDR3 DNA sequence: TGTGCCACAGCACAGGGGGCCTACAATGAGCAGTTCTTC. V gene TRBV7-9 combines with J gene TRBJ2-1; 8 bases agree with TRBD1. CDR3 length equals 13 residues. V trimming: 10 bases; J trimming: 2 bases; junction bases outside the gene matches: 4. Germline V lookup: CDR1 SEHNR, CDR2 FQNEAQ (reference sequence).

In its sample, this clone was seen once. The V gene is TRBV29-1, the J gene TRBJ1-5; D is unclear. The V end was cut by 7 bases, the J end by 0 bases, with 13 bases between. CDR3 length equals 14 residues. The germline CDR1 and CDR2 sequences are SQVTM and ANQGSEA. In DNA form, the CDR3 reads TGCAGCGCCGTGGCCGGGGATAGCAATCAGCCCCAGCATTTT. Amino acid sequence: CSAVAGDSNQPQHF.

The genes are TRBV28 and TRBJ1-3, with D maybe TRBD1 (6 bases). This CDR3 contains 15 residues. V gave up 2 bases and J gave up 4 bases, with 12 bases separating them. Germline CDR1 and CDR2: MDHEN and SYDVKM. The CDR3 bases are TGTGCCAGCAGTTTAACGACAGGAACGGGAAACACCATATATTTT. Residues: CASSLTTGTGNTIYF.

The gene calls are TRBV3-1 (or the pseudogene TRBV3-2) and TRBJ1-4; 10 nucleotides align to TRBD1. Germline-derived CDR1 and CDR2 are LGHDT and YNNKEL (reference sequence). This CDR3 is 15 amino acids long. V lost 4 bases to trimming and J lost 7 bases; unmatched junction nucleotides: 6. CDR3 DNA: TGTGCCAGCAGCCGCCAGGGACAGGGGTTTGAAAAACTGTTTTTT. Translated, it gives CASSRQGQGFEKLFF.

The chain combines TRBV15 with TRBJ2-2; the D gene is possibly TRBD1 (5 bases). This CDR3 has 15 residues. Germline CDR1 LNHNV, CDR2 YYDKDF (reference sequence). V lost 0 bases to trimming and J lost 4 bases, with 9 bases between them. The CDR3 loop is CATSRDRQSTGELFF. The CDR3 DNA reads as TGTGCCACCAGCAGAGATCGACAGAGCACCGGGGAGCTGTTTTTT.

This clone was counted between two and nine times. The J gene is TRBJ2-1, the V gene TRBV10-1; 11 bases fit TRBD2. The CDR3 has 16 residues. CDR1 is WNHNN and CDR2 is SYGVQD in the germline V gene (reference sequence). V was pared by 6 bases and J by 0 bases, with 4 bases of the junction left unmatched. In DNA form, the CDR3 reads TGCGCCAGCAGCCCTAGCGGGGGGACCTCCTACAATGAGCAGTTCTTC. Protein: CASSPSGGTSYNEQFF.

V usage is TRBV3-1 (or the pseudogene TRBV3-2) and J usage is TRBJ1-4; unclear D gene. Germline CDR1 reads LGHDT; CDR2 reads YNNKEL (reference sequence). The ends were cut back, 1 base at V and 4 bases at J, with 10 bases in the middle. This CDR3 has 15 residues. The CDR3 bases are TGTGCCAGCAGCCAAGTACGGCAGAGTAATGAAAAACTGTTTTTT. Translating gives CASSQVRQSNEKLFF.

With regard to this clone: The limits of the CDR3 on the DNA are not certain, so only TCRdb's listed CDR3 is given. CDR3 sequence reads: CASSTSGQRRYNEQFF. This chain uses TRBV19 with TRBJ2-1; the D call in the table, TRBD2, was not verified against the DNA. The CDR3 contains 16 residues when both ends are counted. Per the germline V gene, CDR1 is LNHDA and CDR2 is SQIVND (reference sequence).

The V and J genes are TRBV4-2 and TRBJ1-5; D remains unclear. The germline V gene encodes CDR1 LGHNA and CDR2 YNFKEQ. Trimming cost V 0 bases and J 7 bases, with 16 bases left between them. This CDR3 comprises 16 residues. For the CDR3, the DNA is TGTGCCAGCAGCCAAGATACTGCAAGGCCAGGACAGCCCCAGCATTTT. Its translation is CASSQDTARPGQPQHF.

The chain recombines TRBV28 with TRBJ2-7, with D maybe TRBD2 (6 bases). Per the germline V gene, CDR1 is MDHEN and CDR2 is SYDVKM. V dropped 8 bases and J dropped 5 bases, with 16 bases sitting between them. The CDR3 spans 13 residues. This chain's CDR3 is CASGRFGGDEQYF. In nucleotides, the CDR3 is TGTGCCAGCGGCCGTTTTGGCGGGGACGAGCAGTACTTC. Filled out from reference TRBV28 and TRBJ2-7, the complete variable domain reads DVKVTQSSRYLVKRTGEKVFLECVQDMDHENMFWYRQDPGLGLRLIYFSYDVKMKEKGDIPEGYSVSREKKERFSLILESASTNQTSMYLCASGRFGGDEQYFGPGTRLTVT.

The chain couples TRBV18 to TRBJ1-4; D remains unclear. Germline assignment: CDR1 KGHSH and CDR2 LQKENI. The CDR3 contains 11 residues. Trimming took 8 bases from V and 6 from J, leaving 7 bases between them. CDR3 coding DNA: TGTGCCAGCGCCGGGGATGAAAAACTGTTTTTT. Residues: CASAGDEKLFF.

This clone came up a few times. V and J are TRBV27 and TRBJ2-3; TRBD2 aligns across 13 bases. Per germline, CDR1 MNHEY and CDR2 SMNVEV (reference sequence). V was pared by 0 bases and J by 5 bases, with 8 bases of the junction left unmatched. The CDR3 totals 18 residues. The CDR3 DNA reads TGTGCCAGCAGTTTATCAAGACTAGCGGGGGGCCCAGAAGATACGCAGTATTTT. Encoded protein: CASSLSRLAGGPEDTQYF.

V is TRBV7-9 and J is TRBJ2-7; perhaps D is TRBD1 or TRBD2 (5 bases each). This CDR3 has 15 residues. Trimming left V 3 bases short and J 0 bases short, with 12 bases between. Germline loops: CDR1 SEHNR, CDR2 FQNEAQ (reference sequence). In DNA form, the CDR3 reads TGTGCCAGCAGCTTTAGGGACCGAGGCTCCTACGAGCAGTACTTC. Translating it yields CASSFRDRGSYEQYF. The full variable domain, in which reference TRBV7-9 and TRBJ2-7 provide the parts outside the CDR3, is DTGVSQNPRHKITKRGQNVTFRCDPISEHNRLYWYRQTLGQGPEFLTYFQNEAQLEKSRLLSDRFSAERPKGSFSTLEIQRTEQGDSAMYLCASSFRDRGSYEQYFGPGTRLTVT.

This CDR3 is CASSITLGTWETQYF. CDR3 nucleotides: TGTGCCAGTAGTATTACCCTTGGGACATGGGAGACCCAGTACTTC. The chain combines TRBV19 with TRBJ2-5, with D tentatively TRBD1 (6 bases). CDR1 and CDR2 from the germline V gene are LNHDA and SQIVND (reference sequence). Between the trimmed V and J ends, which lost 3 bases and 5 bases, there was a span of 16 bases. The CDR3 covers 15 residues.

The table lists this clone with a few counts. The chain employs TRBV5-6 and TRBJ1-5, with D unresolved. The CDR3 totals 15 residues. Trimming stripped 1 base from V and 0 bases from J, with 8 bases between. The germline gives CDR1 SGHDT, CDR2 YYEEEE. Written as DNA, the CDR3 is TGTGCCAGCAGCTTGCGGATGAATAGCAATCAGCCCCAGCATTTT. Translated, it gives CASSLRMNSNQPQHF.

The chain has TRBV30 and TRBJ1-3, with no clear D. The CDR3 runs 16 residues. CDR1 and CDR2 from the germline V gene are GTSNPN and SVGIG (reference sequence). Trimming cost V 1 base and J 0 bases, with 13 bases left between them. The CDR3 loop reads CAWSDPPGSSGNTIYF. The CDR3 DNA reads TGTGCCTGGAGTGACCCCCCGGGGTCCTCTGGAAACACCATATATTTT.

The sample holds one count of this clone. This chain uses TRBV2 with TRBJ2-3, with 11 positions matching TRBD2. V gave up 4 bases and J gave up 2 bases; unmatched junction bases: 8. Germline V lookup: CDR1 SNHLY, CDR2 FYNNEI. This CDR3 is 17 amino acids long. This CDR3 is CASSALAGGPVTDTQYF. In DNA form, the CDR3 reads TGTGCCAGCAGTGCGTTAGCGGGGGGGCCGGTCACAGATACGCAGTATTTT.